The 22 T cell receptor beta chains given below trace back to one sample, sequenced in a study of T cells in tuberculosis. Assay used: immunoSEQ multiplex PCR; TCRdb lists only in-frame clones, some missing. Of about 43,000 clones detected, roughly 94% appear once; the ten largest clones hold about 2%. The source material was PBMCs. Receptor source: a donor between 10 and 35 years old with latent tuberculosis or without tuberculosis infection. Some clones in this sample may be carry-over from other donors' samples.

The chain couples TRBV28 to TRBJ2-3; 10 bases align to TRBD2. V shed 3 bases, J shed 3 bases, and the junction held 6 bases outside the gene matches. The CDR3 contains 16 residues. From germline, CDR1 is MDHEN and CDR2 SYDVKM. This CDR3 reads CASSFPLAGDTDTQYF. CDR3 bases: TGTGCCAGCAGTTTCCCTCTAGCGGGGGATACAGATACGCAGTATTTT.

The chain recombines TRBV28 with TRBJ1-5, with 7 nucleotides matching TRBD1. Germline-derived CDR1 and CDR2 are MDHEN and SYDVKM. This CDR3 contains 15 residues. Losses at the gene ends were 3 bases for V and 5 bases for J; bases not matched to a gene: 7. CDR3 region: CASSFNRGYDQPQHF. CDR3 bases: TGTGCCAGCAGTTTCAACAGGGGTTACGATCAGCCCCAGCATTTT.

This clone was seen a few times. V is TRBV10-2 and J is TRBJ2-2; D is unclear. Trimming took off 2 bases at V and 4 bases at J, with 5 bases between the two ends. CDR1 WSHSY and CDR2 SAAADI come from the germline V gene. CDR3 length equals 13 residues. The chain's CDR3 is CASSEKRTGELFF. CDR3 DNA: TGCGCCAGCAGTGAGAAGCGCACCGGGGAGCTGTTTTTT.

The V call is TRBV7-6, the J call TRBJ2-1, with 7 nucleotides matching TRBD1. Germline V CDR1 and CDR2: SGHVS, FNYEAQ. With 2 bases clipped from V and 1 base from J, the junction kept 8 bases outside the gene matches. The CDR3 is 17 amino acids. CDR3 nucleotides: TGTGCCAGCAGCTTAATAGTTGCGACAGGGTCCTACAATGAGCAGTTCTTC. Translated: CASSLIVATGSYNEQFF. Looking up the rest from reference TRBV7-6 and TRBJ2-1 gives the full variable domain: GAGVSQSPRYKVTKRGQDVALRCDPISGHVSLYWYRQALGQGPEFLTYFNYEAQQDKSGLPNDRFSAERPEGSISTLTIQRTEQRDSAMYRCASSLIVATGSYNEQFFGPGTRLTVL.

This clone was found once. The chain couples TRBV27 to TRBJ1-1; possibly TRBD1 for D (5 bases). The CDR3 is 14 amino acids. Germline lookup yields CDR1 MNHEY and CDR2 SMNVEV (reference sequence). Trimming left V 3 bases short and J 4 bases short, with 12 bases between. The DNA of the CDR3 is TGTGCCAGCAGTTTCACAGGACTAGCCACTGAAGCTTTCTTT. Its protein is CASSFTGLATEAFF.

The chain recombines TRBV7-6 with TRBJ2-2; 9 nucleotides line up with TRBD1. This CDR3 is built from 16 residues. Germline lookup yields CDR1 SGHVS and CDR2 FNYEAQ. V was pared by 0 bases and J by 8 bases, with 7 bases of the junction left unmatched. As DNA, the CDR3 is TGTGCCAGCAGCTTAGCCCCGGGACAGGGCTCTGGGGAGCTGTTTTTT. Translation gives CASSLAPGQGSGELFF.

The rearrangement joins TRBV28 to TRBJ2-4, with a weak D call TRBD2 (7 bases). Trimming took off 6 bases at V and 7 bases at J, with 16 bases between the two ends. The germline CDR1 and CDR2 sequences are MDHEN and SYDVKM. The CDR3 runs to 14 residues. CDR3 amino acids: CASSEIGRGNIQYF. CDR3 sequence (DNA): TGTGCCAGCAGCGAGATAGGGAGGGGGAACATTCAGTACTTC.

The chain recombines TRBV19 with TRBJ2-1, with 8 nucleotides matching TRBD2. Germline-derived CDR1 and CDR2 are LNHDA and SQIVND (reference sequence). The V segment lost 3 bases and the J segment 8 bases; nucleotides outside the gene matches: 15. The CDR3 is 17 amino acids. CDR3 sequence: CASSIWGEAGEEHEQFF. Written as DNA, the CDR3 is TGTGCCAGTAGTATTTGGGGGGAAGCGGGAGAAGAGCATGAGCAGTTCTTC.

The chain has TRBV28 and TRBJ2-7, with D hard to call. Germline V gene lookup returns CDR1 MDHEN and CDR2 SYDVKM. The CDR3 is made up of 11 amino acids. V lost 5 bases to trimming and J lost 3 bases, with 5 bases between them. The CDR3, as DNA: TGTGCCAGCAGTCCCTACTACGAGCAGTACTTC. Its translation: CASSPYYEQYF.

This chain links TRBV4-1 with TRBJ1-4, with 9 bases matching TRBD1. Germline V CDR1 and CDR2: MGHRA, YSYEKL. The V segment lost 2 bases and the J segment 3 bases; nucleotides outside the gene matches: 4. CDR3 length: 16 amino acids. The CDR3 DNA sequence: TGCGCCAGCAGCCAAACCGACAGGGGGGCTAATGAAAAACTGTTTTTT. Encoded protein: CASSQTDRGANEKLFF.

The rearrangement links TRBV5-4 to TRBJ1-2; 7 nucleotides match TRBD1. V was clipped by 3 bases and J by 7 bases; unmatched bases: 6. This CDR3 spans 13 amino acids. Germline V lookup: CDR1 SGHNT, CDR2 YYREEE (reference sequence). The CDR3 here is CASSYDRDGGYTF. The CDR3 nucleotides are TGTGCCAGCAGCTACGACAGGGACGGTGGCTACACCTTC.

The V and J genes are TRBV5-1 and TRBJ2-1, with D perhaps matching TRBD1 (6 bases). Per germline, CDR1 SGHRS and CDR2 YFSETQ. V lost 0 bases and J lost 5, with 12 bases in between. The CDR3 has 15 residues. CDR3 region: CASSLVGQIDNEQFF. CDR3 nucleotide sequence: TGCGCCAGCAGCTTGGTAGGACAGATAGACAATGAGCAGTTCTTC.

This chain uses TRBV28 with TRBJ2-3; D might be TRBD1 (6 bases). The CDR3 runs to 16 residues. The germline V gene has CDR1 MDHEN and CDR2 SYDVKM. The V end was cut by 6 bases, the J end by 5 bases, with 21 bases between. As DNA, the CDR3 is TGTGCCAGCAGCCTCCTTACAGGGTCATTTAGAGATACGCAGTATTTT. This sequence encodes CASSLLTGSFRDTQYF.

V is TRBV2 and J is TRBJ2-1; TRBD2 agrees at 9 bases. The CDR3 is made up of 15 amino acids. Per the germline V gene, CDR1 is SNHLY and CDR2 is FYNNEI. With V trimmed by 3 bases and J by 3 bases, 3 bases remained unmatched. CDR3 in amino acids: CASSDRTSVYNEQFF. The CDR3 DNA is TGTGCCAGCAGTGATAGGACTAGCGTCTACAATGAGCAGTTCTTC.

In this sample, this clone turned up once. V gene TRBV4-1 combines with J gene TRBJ2-1, with 9 bases lining up with TRBD2. The CDR3 runs 17 residues. With 1 base clipped from V and 6 bases from J, the junction kept 10 bases outside the gene matches. CDR1 is MGHRA, CDR2 YSYEKL, per germline. The CDR3 sequence: CASSQGSAGGPGNEQFF. The CDR3 DNA reads as TGCGCCAGCAGCCAAGGTAGCGCGGGAGGGCCGGGCAATGAGCAGTTCTTC.

This chain uses TRBV7-3 with TRBJ1-1, with D tentatively TRBD1 (5 bases). V was shortened by 2 bases and J by 8 bases, with 15 bases between the two germline ends. Germline CDR1 reads SGHTA; CDR2 reads FQGTGA. The CDR3 loop spans 14 amino acids. CDR3 residues: CASSLYQGGGEAFF. The CDR3 bases are TGTGCCAGCAGCTTATACCAGGGTGGAGGGGAAGCTTTCTTT.

The chain recombines TRBV28 with TRBJ1-3; no reliable D call. The CDR3 extends over 14 amino acids. Between the trimmed V and J ends, which lost 9 bases and 0 bases, there was a span of 12 bases. CDR1 is MDHEN and CDR2 is SYDVKM in the germline V gene. The CDR3 DNA reads as TGTGCCAGTAGTCTTACACACTCTGGAAACACCATATATTTT. It yields the protein CASSLTHSGNTIYF.

CDR3 nucleotide sequence: TGTGCCAGCTCCCCTACCAGTTCCCGGCTAGCGGGAGACGAAGAGACCCAGTACTTC. Protein product: CASSPTSSRLAGDEETQYF. The V gene is TRBV18, the J gene TRBJ2-5; TRBD2 agrees at 10 bases. Germline-derived CDR1 and CDR2 are KGHSH and LQKENI. There are 19 residues in the CDR3. V lost 6 bases to trimming and J lost 3 bases; unmatched junction nucleotides: 19. Looking up the rest from reference TRBV18 and TRBJ2-5 gives the full variable domain: NAGVMQNPRHLVRRRGQEARLRCSPMKGHSHVYWYRQLPEEGLKFMVYLQKENIIDESGMPKERFSAEFPKEGPSILRIQQVVRGDSAAYFCASSPTSSRLAGDEETQYFGPGTRLLVL.

The rearrangement uses TRBV28 and TRBJ1-5; TRBD1 aligns across 8 bases. CDR1 and CDR2 from the germline V gene are MDHEN and SYDVKM. Trimming removed 4 bases from V and 7 bases from J; junction bases left unmatched: 6. There are 14 residues in the CDR3. The CDR3 protein is CASSSGQGWQPQHF. The DNA of the CDR3 is TGTGCCAGCAGTTCCGGACAGGGCTGGCAGCCCCAGCATTTT.

The rearrangement uses TRBV27 and TRBJ1-2, with D perhaps matching TRBD1 (5 bases). CDR1 is MNHEY and CDR2 is SMNVEV in the germline V gene (reference sequence). V lost 6 bases to trimming and J lost 6 bases, with 14 bases between them. This CDR3 region has 13 residues. As DNA, the CDR3 is TGTGCCAGCAGGGGGGGAGGGACCCATGGCTACACCTTC. This codes for CASRGGGTHGYTF.

The rearrangement uses TRBV4-3 and TRBJ2-6; D perhaps matches TRBD1 (5 bases). Germline V CDR1 and CDR2: LGHNA, YSLEER. The CDR3 totals 20 residues. The ends were cut back, 1 base at V and 1 base at J, with 20 bases in the middle. The CDR3 DNA sequence: TGCGCCAGCAGCCAAGCTACTTCTGGGCCAGGGCGGTCTGGGGCCAACGTCCTGACTTTC. Its translation: CASSQATSGPGRSGANVLTF.

The V call is TRBV19, the J call TRBJ2-3; TRBD2 aligns across 8 bases. Germline V gene sequence: CDR1 LNHDA, CDR2 SQIVND (reference sequence). The CDR3 is 14 amino acids. J lost 2 bases, V lost 5 bases, and 3 bases had no gene match. The CDR3 loop is CASSVGLDTDTQYF. The CDR3 bases are TGTGCCAGTAGTGTGGGACTAGACACAGATACGCAGTATTTT.